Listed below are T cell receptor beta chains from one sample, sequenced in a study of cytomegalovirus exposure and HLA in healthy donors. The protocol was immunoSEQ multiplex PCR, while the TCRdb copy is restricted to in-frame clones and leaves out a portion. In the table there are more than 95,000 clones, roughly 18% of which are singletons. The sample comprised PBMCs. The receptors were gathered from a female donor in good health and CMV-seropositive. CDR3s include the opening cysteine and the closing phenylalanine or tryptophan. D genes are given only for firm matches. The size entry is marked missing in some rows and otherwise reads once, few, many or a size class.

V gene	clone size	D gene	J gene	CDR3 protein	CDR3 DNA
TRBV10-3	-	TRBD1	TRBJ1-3	CAISESLMQGARGNTIYF	TGTGCCATCAGTGAATCTCTTATGCAGGGGGCAAGGGGAAACACCATATATTTT
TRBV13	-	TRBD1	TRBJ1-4	CASSTRDRQNEKLFF	TGTGCCAGCAGCACCCGGGACAGACAAAATGAAAAACTGTTTTTT
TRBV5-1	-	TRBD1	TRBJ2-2	CASSPQGAHTGELFF	TGCGCCAGCAGCCCCCAGGGGGCGCACACCGGGGAGCTGTTTTTT
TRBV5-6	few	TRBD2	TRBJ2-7	CASSLAGGGISYEQYF	TGTGCCAGCAGCTTGGCTGGCGGGGGAATTTCCTACGAGCAGTACTTC
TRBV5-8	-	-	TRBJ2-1	CASTLAEEQFF	TGTGCCAGCACCTTGGCCGAGGAGCAGTTCTTC
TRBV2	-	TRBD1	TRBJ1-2	CASTKGTGAGYTF	TGTGCCAGCACCAAGGGGACAGGGGCTGGCTACACCTTC
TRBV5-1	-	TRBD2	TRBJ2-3	CASTSGQYTDTQYF	TGCGCCAGCACTAGCGGCCAATACACAGATACGCAGTATTTT
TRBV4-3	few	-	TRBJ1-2	CASSQDRGFYGYTF	TGCGCCAGCAGCCAAGACCGGGGATTCTATGGCTACACCTTC
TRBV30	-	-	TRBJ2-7	CAWSETLLVHEQYF	TGTGCCTGGAGTGAAACTTTACTAGTACACGAGCAGTACTTC
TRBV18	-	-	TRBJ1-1	CASSPGGRGTEAFF	TGTGCCAGCTCACCGGGGGGTAGGGGCACTGAAGCTTTCTTT
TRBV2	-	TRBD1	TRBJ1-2	CASAEDRIYGYTF	TGTGCCAGCGCGGAGGACAGGATTTATGGCTACACCTTC
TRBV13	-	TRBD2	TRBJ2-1	CASSRLAGIYNEQFF	TGTGCCAGCAGCCGACTAGCGGGGATCTACAATGAGCAGTTCTTC
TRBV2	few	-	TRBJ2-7	CASRTDSSRYYEQYF	TGTGCCAGCAGAACCGACTCATCACGATACTACGAGCAGTACTTC
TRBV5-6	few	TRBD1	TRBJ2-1	CASSKTGTGGFF	TGTGCCAGCAGCAAGACCGGGACAGGGGGCTTCTTC
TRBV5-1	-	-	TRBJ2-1	CASSLTWGVNEQFF	TGCGCCAGCAGCTTGACTTGGGGGGTGAATGAGCAGTTCTTC
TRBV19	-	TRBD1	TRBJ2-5	CASSDRQGAIQETQYF	TGTGCCAGTAGTGATCGACAGGGGGCTATCCAAGAGACCCAGTACTTC
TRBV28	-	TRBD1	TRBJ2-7	CASSWTGLTYEQYF	TGTGCCAGCAGTTGGACAGGGCTTACCTACGAGCAGTACTTC
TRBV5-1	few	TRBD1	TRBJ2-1	CASSLGTGGTLGNEQFF	TGCGCCAGCAGCTTGGGGACAGGGGGTACGTTGGGCAATGAGCAGTTCTTC
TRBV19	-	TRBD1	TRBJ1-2	CATRRGQGLGGSRGYTF	TGTGCCACCCGAAGAGGACAGGGACTGGGAGGCTCTAGGGGCTACACCTTC
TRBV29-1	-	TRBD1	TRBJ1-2	CSVQGANYGYTF	TGCAGCGTACAGGGGGCTAACTATGGCTACACCTTC
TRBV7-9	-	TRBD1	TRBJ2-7	CASSEGQVTVYEQYF	TGTGCCAGCAGCGAGGGACAGGTAACCGTCTACGAGCAGTACTTC
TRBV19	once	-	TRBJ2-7	CASSISGFREQYF	TGTGCCAGTAGTATATCAGGGTTCCGCGAGCAGTACTTC